The T cell receptor (beta chain) under discussion was sequenced for a study of T cells in Graves' hyperthyroidism and ophthalmopathy. Background on the study: Upon initial diagnosis and before any treatment, peripheral blood was collected. Study-wide results and caveats: Blood held most thyroid clonotypes expanded above 0.001 frequency. Ophthalmopathy got predicted by the model a median approximately 6 months before its onset.

RNA transcripts were the template for amplifying TCR beta CDR3 regions. A first-round RT-PCR of the TCR CDR3 used the HTBI primer set. Each CDR3 protein is one row after TCRdb ran MiXCR on the multiplex PCR reads. Of roughly 510,000 distinct CDR3 sequences listed, roughly 20% are singletons. Germline V lookup: CDR1 SGHRS, CDR2 YFSETQ. Losses at the gene ends were 5 bases for V and 3 bases for J; bases not matched to a gene: 7. The CDR3 is 14 amino acids. This clonotype was found many times. Its antigen is not identified. Newly diagnosed hyperthyroidism patients aged 18 to 65 years had disease lasting under 2 months.

This TCR derives from a man younger than 30 with Graves' hyperthyroidism. The J gene is TRBJ2-7, the V gene TRBV5-1; TRBD1 matches at 8 bases. Sequenced material: blood. CDR3 in amino acids: CASSFGTGLYEQYF. The CDR3 DNA is TGCGCCAGCAGTTTCGGGACAGGCCTCTACGAGCAGTACTTC.